The source of this T cell receptor beta chain is a study of T cells in Graves' hyperthyroidism and ophthalmopathy. Only a few counts were recorded for this clonotype. RNA transcripts provided the source from which TCR beta CDR3 regions were amplified. During a first-round RT-PCR of the TCR CDR3, the HTBI primer set was used. TCRdb itself ran the multiplex PCR reads through MiXCR, one entry per CDR3 protein. Here the sample spans approximately 400,000 distinct CDR3 sequences, approximately 25% being singletons. CDR3 length equals 16 residues. V was shortened by 6 bases and J by 3 bases, with 21 bases between the two germline ends. Germline CDR1 and CDR2: SNHLY and FYNNEI.

The chain has TRBV2 and TRBJ2-7, with D perhaps matching TRBD1 (5 bases). Sequencing used blood. This TCR was recovered from a man over 45 with Graves' hyperthyroidism. CDR3 in DNA: TGTGCCAGCAGCGAAAGCCTGTCACCCAGGGACTACGAGCAGTACTTC. This codes for CASSESLSPRDYEQYF.